The present T cell receptor beta chain was sequenced within a study of blood T cells in healthy people across ages. Healthy individuals of Caucasian origin from Russia, aged about 6 to 95, served as donors. Each sample provided at least 6 micrograms of extracted total RNA. Using a J-beta primer mix together with a sample-barcoded 5' primer, a second PCR was run for about 7 to 12 cycles. TCRdb called the 5' RACE reads again in MiXCR, with one record for every CDR3 protein. The sample has roughly 700,000 distinct CDR3 sequences; roughly 49% are singletons. This CDR3 spans 19 amino acids. V lost 0 bases, J lost 9 bases, and 16 bases stayed unmatched. Germline CDR1 and CDR2: SGHTA and FQGTGA.

The source of this sequence is a woman aged 60-75 years in good health. The genes are TRBV7-3 and TRBJ2-5; TRBD2 aligns across 13 bases. The sample comprised blood. CDR3 in amino acids: CASSLTVRTSGRGDRAQYF. The CDR3 DNA is TGTGCCAGCAGCTTAACGGTCCGGACTAGCGGGAGAGGGGATAGGGCCCAGTACTTC.